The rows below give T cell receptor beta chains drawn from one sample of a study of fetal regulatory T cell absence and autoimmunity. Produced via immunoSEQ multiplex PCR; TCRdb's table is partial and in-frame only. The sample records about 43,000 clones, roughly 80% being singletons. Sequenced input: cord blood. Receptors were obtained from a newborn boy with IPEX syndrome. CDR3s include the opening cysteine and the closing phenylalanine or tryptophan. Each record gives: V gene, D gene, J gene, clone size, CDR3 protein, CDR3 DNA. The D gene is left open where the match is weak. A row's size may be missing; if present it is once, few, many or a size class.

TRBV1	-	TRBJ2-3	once	CTSSQARGDIDTQYF	TGCACCAGCAGCCAAGCAAGGGGGGACATAGATACGCAGTATTTT
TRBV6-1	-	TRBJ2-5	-	CASTLNTGAWETQYF	TGTGCCAGCACCCTGAACACGGGGGCTTGGGAGACCCAGTACTTC
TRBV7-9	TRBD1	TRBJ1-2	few	CASSLGQGNGYTF	TGTGCCAGCAGCTTGGGACAGGGGAATGGCTACACCTTC
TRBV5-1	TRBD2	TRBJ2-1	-	CASSGTSGRASYNEQFF	TGCGCCAGCAGCGGGACTAGCGGGAGGGCCTCCTACAATGAGCAGTTCTTC
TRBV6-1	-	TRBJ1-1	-	CASRDRTKETFF	TGTGCCAGCAGAGATAGGACAAAAGAAACTTTCTTT
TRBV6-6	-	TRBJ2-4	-	CASSYSWVAKNIQYF	TGTGCCAGCAGTTACTCGTGGGTAGCCAAAAACATTCAGTACTTC
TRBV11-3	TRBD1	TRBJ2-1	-	CASSLGTGGNEQFF	TGTGCCAGCAGCTTGGGGACAGGGGGCAATGAGCAGTTCTTC
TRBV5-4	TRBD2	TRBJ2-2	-	CASSPEGGLAGYTGELFF	TGTGCCAGCAGCCCCGAGGGGGGACTAGCGGGGTACACCGGGGAGCTGTTTTTT
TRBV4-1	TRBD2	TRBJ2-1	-	CASSQFNRGRGSYNEQFF	TGCGCCAGCAGCCAATTCAATCGGGGGAGGGGCTCCTACAATGAGCAGTTCTTC
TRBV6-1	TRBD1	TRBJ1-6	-	CASRWGQGASPLHF	TGTGCCAGCAGGTGGGGACAGGGGGCTTCACCCCTCCACTTT
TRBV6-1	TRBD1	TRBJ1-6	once	CASSTIQGNSPLHF	TGTGCCAGCAGTACCATACAGGGGAATTCACCCCTCCACTTT
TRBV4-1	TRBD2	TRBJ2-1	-	CASSQGRTSGTRFNEQFF	TGCGCCAGCAGCCAAGGGAGGACTAGCGGGACGAGATTCAATGAGCAGTTCTTC
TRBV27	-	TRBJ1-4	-	CASGGIPLKKLFF	TGTGCCAGCGGGGGCATACCCCTGAAGAAACTGTTTTTT
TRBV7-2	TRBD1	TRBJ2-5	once	CASLDRGAGGETQYF	TGTGCCAGCCTTGACAGAGGAGCAGGGGGCGAGACCCAGTACTTC
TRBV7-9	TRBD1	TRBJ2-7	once	CASSQPTGTGDEQYF	TGTGCCAGCAGCCAACCTACCGGGACAGGGGACGAGCAGTACTTC
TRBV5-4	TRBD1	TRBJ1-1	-	CAFRPTGGMNTEAFF	TGTGCCTTCCGCCCCACAGGGGGCATGAACACTGAAGCTTTCTTT
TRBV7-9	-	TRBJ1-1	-	CASSYIMTGNTEAFF	TGTGCCAGCAGTTATATTATGACGGGGAACACTGAAGCTTTCTTT